This T cell receptor beta chain was found in a study of blood T cell repertoires in COVID-19. Across the study: From the United States, Italy and Spain came samples of acute and convalescent COVID-19. Sources were T cells, B-cell-depleted T cells, or PBMCs; the material itself was cDNA or gDNA.

Germline V gene sequence: CDR1 SNHLY, CDR2 FYNNEI. This CDR3 has 15 amino acids. Trimming shortened V by 5 bases and J by 4 bases, and 15 bases separated the two germline ends. Authors' analysis steps: Reference gene primers were amplified, and this amplification served to estimate nucleated cell counts. Measured with immunoSEQ multiplex PCR; TCRdb has only the in-frame clones, and not every one. V, J and clone size derive from that table, while D and trimming were established from the DNA sequence. The repertoire has over 150,000 clones, approximately 81% of them found once; the top ten carry about 11%.

The V and J genes are TRBV2 and TRBJ1-3; TRBD1 might be the D (6 bases). The TCR was taken from a woman of 80 years or more with active or convalescent COVID-19. Sequenced input: peripheral blood. CDR3 sequence: CASSPNRVVGNTIYF. As DNA, the CDR3 is TGTGCCAGCAGTCCCAACAGGGTTGTAGGAAACACCATATATTTT.